The TCR beta chain described here comes from a study of radiotherapy plus CTLA-4 blockade in lung cancer. Study-level information: Disease control was present in more than 30% of patients, and objective responses in around 20%.

Profiled with immunoSEQ multiplex PCR; TCRdb holds only in-frame clones, not every one. The sample has fewer than 50,000 clones, over 55% seen once. CDR1 and CDR2 from the germline V gene are LNHDA and SQIVND (reference sequence). With 3 bases removed from V and 5 bases from J, the gap between germline ends came to 8 bases. This CDR3 spans 13 amino acids. Ipilimumab-mediated CTLA-4 blockade plus focal radiation was given to patients having chemo-refractory metastatic non-small-cell lung cancer. There are many counts of this clone. Its cognate antigen is unknown. Notes on the study in general: According to reports, early shifts in blood T cell clones, alongside interferon-beta, forecast response most accurately. In blood, tumor-derived TCR clones expanded after radiotherapy plus ipilimumab.

V gene TRBV19 combines with J gene TRBJ1-5; the D is unclear. The sequencing here drew on peripheral blood, taken from a patient treated with radiotherapy plus ipilimumab. The sequence was obtained from a human donor with non-small cell lung cancer who had a partial response to radiotherapy plus ipilimumab. CDR3 in DNA: TGTGCCAGTAGTATGGGCAGAGATCAGCCCCAGCATTTT. This encodes CASSMGRDQPQHF.